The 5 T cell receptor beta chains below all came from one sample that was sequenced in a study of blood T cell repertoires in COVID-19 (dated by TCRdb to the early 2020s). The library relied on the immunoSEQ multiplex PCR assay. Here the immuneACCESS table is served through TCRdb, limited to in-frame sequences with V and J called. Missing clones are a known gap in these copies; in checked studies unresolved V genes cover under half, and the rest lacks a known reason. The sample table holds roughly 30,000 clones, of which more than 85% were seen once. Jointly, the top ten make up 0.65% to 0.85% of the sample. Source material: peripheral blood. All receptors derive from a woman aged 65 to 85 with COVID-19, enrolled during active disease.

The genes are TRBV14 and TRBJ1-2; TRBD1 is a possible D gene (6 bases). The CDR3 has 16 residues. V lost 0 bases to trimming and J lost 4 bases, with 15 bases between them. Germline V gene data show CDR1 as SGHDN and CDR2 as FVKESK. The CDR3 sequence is CASSQDLQGGSYGYTF. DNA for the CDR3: TGTGCCAGCAGCCAAGATTTACAGGGTGGGAGCTATGGCTACACCTTC.

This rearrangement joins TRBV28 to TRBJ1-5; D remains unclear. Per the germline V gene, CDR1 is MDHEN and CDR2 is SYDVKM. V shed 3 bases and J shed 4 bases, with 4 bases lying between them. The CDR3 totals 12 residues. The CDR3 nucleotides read TGTGCCAGCAGTTTCGGGAATCAGCCCCAGCATTTT. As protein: CASSFGNQPQHF. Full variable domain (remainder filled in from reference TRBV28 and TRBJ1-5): DVKVTQSSRYLVKRTGEKVFLECVQDMDHENMFWYRQDPGLGLRLIYFSYDVKMKEKGDIPEGYSVSREKKERFSLILESASTNQTSMYLCASSFGNQPQHFGDGTRLSIL.

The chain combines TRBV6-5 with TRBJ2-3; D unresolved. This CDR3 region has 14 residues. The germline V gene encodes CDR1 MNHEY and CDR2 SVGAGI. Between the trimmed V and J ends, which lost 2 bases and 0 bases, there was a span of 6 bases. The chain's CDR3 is CASSYGGSTDTQYF. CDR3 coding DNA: TGTGCCAGCAGTTACGGCGGAAGCACAGATACGCAGTATTTT.

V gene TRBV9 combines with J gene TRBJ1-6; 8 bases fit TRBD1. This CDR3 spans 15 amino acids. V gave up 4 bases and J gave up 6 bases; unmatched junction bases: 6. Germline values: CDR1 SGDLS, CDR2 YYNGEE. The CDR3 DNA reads TGTGCCAGCAGCCCCACAGGGGGGATTAATTCACCCCTCCACTTT. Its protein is CASSPTGGINSPLHF.

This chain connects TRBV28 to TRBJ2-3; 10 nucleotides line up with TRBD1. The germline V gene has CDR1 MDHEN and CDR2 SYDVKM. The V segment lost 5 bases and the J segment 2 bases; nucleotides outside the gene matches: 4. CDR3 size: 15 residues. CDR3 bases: TGTGCCAGCAGTGGCGGGACAGGGGTCACAGATACGCAGTATTTT. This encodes CASSGGTGVTDTQYF.